This TCR beta chain was obtained from a study of response to subunit inactivated influenza vaccine. Study-wide findings and caveats: Seasonal influenza vaccination, on each occasion, was suggested by the authors to recruit few new T cells.

TCRdb reanalysed the RT-PCR reads using MiXCR and keeps one entry per CDR3 protein. The sample holds roughly 620,000 distinct CDR3 sequences; about 11% are singletons and the top ten take about 10%. V lost 2 bases to trimming and J lost 11 bases; unmatched junction nucleotides: 12. The CDR3 has 14 residues. Germline lookup yields CDR1 DFQATT and CDR2 SNEGSKA (reference sequence). The sample holds a few counts of this clonotype. What it binds is not known. The sample was also linked to a second study, of T cells expressing NK-cell markers. That paper adds: Making the TCR beta cDNA relied on 5'RACE template switching with UMIs. All TCR beta repertoires analysed originated from sorted CD3+CD56+NKG2C+, CD3+CD56+NKG2C- and CD3+CD56-NKG2C+ T cells. Just one sequenced donor of eight was HCMV-seronegative, while seven were seropositive. For several experiments, T cell sorting was restricted to the alpha-beta TCR population by means of an anti-gamma-delta TCR antibody.

Sequencing used PBMCs from blood, obtained on the day of vaccination. This sequence originates from a man in his forties or fifties who received an inactivated influenza vaccine. The chain carries TRBV20-1 and TRBJ2-3; 8 bases align to TRBD2. Here the CDR3 reads CSARTAGGGQGQYF. CDR3 DNA sequence: TGCAGTGCTAGAACGGCCGGGGGGGGACAAGGGCAGTATTTT.